The 8 T cell receptor beta chains below were found in one sample sequenced in a study of beta chain features in type 1 diabetes. Every bit of the isolated RNA underwent reverse transcription, so sequencing read expressed TCRB transcripts. Assay used: immunoSEQ multiplex PCR; TCRdb lists only in-frame clones, some missing. The sample holds under 90,000 clones, under 35% seen once. The material sequenced was stem cell memory CD4+ T cells from blood. All receptors come from a woman in her late teens or twenties in good health.

This clone was counted a few times. The rearrangement links TRBV11-2 to TRBJ2-3; 12 bases align to TRBD2. Germline CDR1 SGHAT, CDR2 FQNNGV. V gave up 5 bases and J gave up 6 bases; unmatched junction bases: 6. CDR3 length: 15 amino acids. In DNA form, the CDR3 reads TGTGCCAGCAGCCCCGGACTAGCGGGAACGGATACGCAGTATTTT. This encodes CASSPGLAGTDTQYF.

The chain carries TRBV15 and TRBJ2-4; the D is unclear. Trimming cost V 2 bases and J 0 bases, with 5 bases left between them. Germline-derived CDR1 and CDR2 are LNHNV and YYDKDF (reference sequence). The CDR3 length is 14 residues. The DNA of the CDR3 is TGTGCCACCAGCAGATCTGTAGCCAAAAACATTCAGTACTTC. Its protein is CATSRSVAKNIQYF.

This clone was seen only a few times. This chain joins TRBV29-1 and TRBJ2-7, with D possibly TRBD1 on 6 matching bases. Germline V gene lookup returns CDR1 SQVTM and CDR2 ANQGSEA. This CDR3 is built from 12 residues. V lost 4 bases to trimming and J lost 3 bases, with 10 bases between them. The CDR3 DNA sequence: TGCAGCGTTGGGGGGCGAGGCTACGAGCAGTACTTC. It encodes CSVGGRGYEQYF.

This clone was recorded at least ten times. CDR3 DNA sequence: TGTGCCAGCTCACCTACAGGACAGGGGAGCACAGATACGCAGTATTTT. Its translation is CASSPTGQGSTDTQYF. V usage is TRBV18 and J usage is TRBJ2-3, with 9 bases identical to TRBD1. Per germline, CDR1 KGHSH and CDR2 LQKENI. There are 16 residues in the CDR3. J lost 0 bases, V lost 3 bases, and 4 bases had no gene match.

This clone was recorded at least ten times. This sequence joins TRBV4-1 and TRBJ2-3; a possible D gene is TRBD2 (5 bases). Germline values: CDR1 MGHRA, CDR2 YSYEKL. Trimming left V 4 bases short and J 5 bases short, with 16 bases between. There are 15 residues in the CDR3. The DNA for the CDR3 is TGCGCCAGCAGCCCCTCCCCGCTACGGGGAGATACGCAGTATTTT. Amino acid sequence: CASSPSPLRGDTQYF.

V and J are TRBV13 and TRBJ2-2; 8 nucleotides agree with TRBD2. Germline values: CDR1 PRHDT, CDR2 FYEKMQ (reference sequence). The CDR3 totals 18 residues. J lost 3 bases, V lost 2 bases, and 11 bases had no gene match. CDR3 loop: CASSLRRARLAYTGELFF. The CDR3 DNA sequence: TGTGCCAGCAGCTTAAGAAGGGCGCGACTAGCGTACACCGGGGAGCTGTTTTTT.

This clone was counted only a few times. The rearrangement uses TRBV5-1 and TRBJ2-7; tentatively, D is TRBD1 (6 bases). There are 14 residues in the CDR3. In germline, CDR1 is SGHRS, CDR2 YFSETQ. Trimming cost V 2 bases and J 2 bases, with 11 bases left between them. The CDR3 nucleotides are TGCGCCAGCAGCTTAAAGGGGGACCCCTACGAGCAGTACTTC. Residues: CASSLKGDPYEQYF.

A note on this clone: Germline and junction disagree at one end, which may indicate a read error. V gene TRBV28 combines with J gene TRBJ2-7, with TRBD2 identical over 8 bases. The CDR3 has 15 residues. Germline V gives CDR1 MDHEN, CDR2 SYDVKM. CDR3 sequence reads: CASSLWTSRDYEQYF. The CDR3 DNA reads TGTGCCAGCAGTCTATGGACTAGCAGGGACTACGAGCAGTACTTC.